These 7 T cell receptor beta chains originate from one sample sequenced in a study of low-dose radiotherapy and immunotherapy resistance in tumors. Primers used for first-strand cDNA, a TRAV- and TRBV-specific set, covered both alpha and beta chains. PCR amplification of the TCRs was performed with Phusion for 20 PCR cycles, and it relied on a constant-region primer together with a V-primer adapter. A single record per CDR3 protein comes from TCRdb applying MiXCR to the reads. Altogether around 80,000 distinct CDR3 sequences are present, 15% to 20% being singletons, with the ten largest covering about 5.9%. The time point is: before trial treatment. Sequencing was performed on PBMCs, taken before treatment. Source of these receptors: a male donor with prostate cancer.

The genes are TRBV30 and TRBJ1-2, with D perhaps matching TRBD1 (5 bases). Trimming cost V 5 bases and J 1 base, with 11 bases left between them. CDR3 length equals 13 residues. CDR1 is GTSNPN, CDR2 SVGIG, per germline (reference sequence). CDR3 region: CAWVPDSNYGYTF. In DNA, the CDR3 is TGTGCCTGGGTACCCGACAGTAACTATGGCTACACCTTC. The full variable domain, completed using reference TRBV30 and TRBJ1-2, is SQTIHQWPATLVQPVGSPLSLECTVEGTSNPNLYWYRQAAGRGLQLLFYSVGIGQISSEVPQNLSASRPQDRQFILSSKKLLLSDSGFYLCAWVPDSNYGYTFGSGTRLTVV.

V usage is TRBV6-2 or TRBV6-3 and J usage is TRBJ2-7, with D perhaps being TRBD1 or TRBD2 (6 bases each). This CDR3 region has 16 residues. Germline V gene sequence: CDR1 MNHEY, CDR2 SVGEGT. Between the trimmed V and J ends, which lost 0 bases and 2 bases, there was a span of 14 bases. DNA for the CDR3: TGTGCCAGCAGTTACTCAGGGGGGCTCGGTACCTACGAGCAGTACTTC. Encoded protein: CASSYSGGLGTYEQYF.

This clonotype came up many times. V is TRBV7-8 and J is TRBJ2-1; TRBD2 matches 10 bases. J gave up 3 bases and V 5 bases, and 7 bases lay outside the gene matches. The CDR3 loop spans 16 amino acids. Germline V gene data show CDR1 as SGHVS and CDR2 as FQNEAQ. The CDR3 is CASSRLAGGIYNEQFF. The CDR3 DNA reads TGTGCCAGCAGCCGGTTAGCGGGAGGAATCTACAATGAGCAGTTCTTC.

This clonotype has ten or more counts. This chain links TRBV4-1 with TRBJ1-4; no clear D gene. There are 14 residues in the CDR3. Per germline, CDR1 MGHRA and CDR2 YSYEKL. Trimming stripped 2 bases from V and 4 bases from J, with 8 bases between. CDR3 DNA: TGCGCCAGCAGCCAATCAGGCCTTAATGAAAAACTGTTTTTT. It encodes CASSQSGLNEKLFF.

This clonotype was counted many times. V is TRBV11-3 and J is TRBJ2-2; no clear D gene. Trimming took 6 bases from V and 4 from J, leaving 12 bases between them. The CDR3 loop spans 14 amino acids. CDR1 is SGHNT, CDR2 YENEEA, per germline. DNA of the CDR3: TGTGCCAGCAGTGGTGGTACTACCACCGGGGAGCTGTTTTTT. It translates to CASSGGTTTGELFF.

This clonotype was found many times. The genes are TRBV6-5 and TRBJ1-1; D is possibly TRBD1 (5 bases). Germline V gives CDR1 MNHEY, CDR2 SVGAGI. The CDR3 runs to 17 residues. V was clipped by 0 bases and J by 0 bases, with 14 bases between them. CDR3 residues: CASSYSGAEGLNTEAFF. For the CDR3, the DNA is TGTGCCAGCAGTTACTCAGGCGCGGAGGGGTTGAACACTGAAGCTTTCTTT.

As for this clonotype: A far larger clone is one nucleotide away, so this likely arose from a read error. The chain couples TRBV9 to TRBJ2-5; D is tentatively TRBD1 or TRBD2 (6 bases each). Looked up from germline, CDR1 is SGDLS and CDR2 is YYNGEE. V was clipped by 0 bases and J by 11 bases, with 17 bases between them. The CDR3 runs to 14 residues. CDR3 nucleotides: TGTGCCAGCAGCGTAGACGGGGGCCTCAATGAGCAGTACTTC. This sequence encodes CASSVDGGLNEQYF.